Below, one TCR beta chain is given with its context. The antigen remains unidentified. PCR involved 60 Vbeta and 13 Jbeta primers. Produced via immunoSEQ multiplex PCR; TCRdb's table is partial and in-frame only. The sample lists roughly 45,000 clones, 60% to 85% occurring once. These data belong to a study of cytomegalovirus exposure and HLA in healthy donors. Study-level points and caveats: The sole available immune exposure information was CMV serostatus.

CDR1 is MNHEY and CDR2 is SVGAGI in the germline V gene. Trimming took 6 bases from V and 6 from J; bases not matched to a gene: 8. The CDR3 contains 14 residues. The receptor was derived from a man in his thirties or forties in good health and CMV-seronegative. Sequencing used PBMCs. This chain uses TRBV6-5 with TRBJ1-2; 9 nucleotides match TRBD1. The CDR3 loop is CASRPGGTGNGYTF. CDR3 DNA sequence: TGTGCCAGCAGACCCGGGGGGACAGGGAATGGCTACACCTTC.